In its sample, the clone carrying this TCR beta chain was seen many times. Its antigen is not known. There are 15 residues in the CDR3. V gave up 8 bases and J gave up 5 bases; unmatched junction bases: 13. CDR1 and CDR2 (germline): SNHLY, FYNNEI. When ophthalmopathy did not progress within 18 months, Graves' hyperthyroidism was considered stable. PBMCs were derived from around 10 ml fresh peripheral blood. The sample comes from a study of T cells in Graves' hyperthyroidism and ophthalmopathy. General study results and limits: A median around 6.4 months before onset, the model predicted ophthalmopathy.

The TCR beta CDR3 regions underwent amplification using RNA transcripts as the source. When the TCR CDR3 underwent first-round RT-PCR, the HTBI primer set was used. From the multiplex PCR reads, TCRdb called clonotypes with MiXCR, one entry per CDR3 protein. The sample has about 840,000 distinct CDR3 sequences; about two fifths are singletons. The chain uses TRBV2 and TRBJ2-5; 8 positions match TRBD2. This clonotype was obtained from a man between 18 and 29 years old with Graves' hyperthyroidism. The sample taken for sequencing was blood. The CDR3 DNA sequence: TGTGCCAGCTCCCGGGGTAGCGGGGTCGCCGAGACCCAGTACTTC. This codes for CASSRGSGVAETQYF.